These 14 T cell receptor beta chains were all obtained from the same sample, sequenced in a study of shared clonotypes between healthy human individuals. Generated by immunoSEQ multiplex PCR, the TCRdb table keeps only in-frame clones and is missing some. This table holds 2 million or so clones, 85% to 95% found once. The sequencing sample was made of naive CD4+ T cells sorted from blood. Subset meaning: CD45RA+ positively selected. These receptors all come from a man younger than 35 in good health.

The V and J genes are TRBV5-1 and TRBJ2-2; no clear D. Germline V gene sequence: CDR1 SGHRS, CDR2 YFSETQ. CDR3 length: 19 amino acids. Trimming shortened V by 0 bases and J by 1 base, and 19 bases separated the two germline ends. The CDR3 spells CASSLGVSPRPRNTGELFF. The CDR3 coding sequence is TGCGCCAGCAGCTTGGGGGTTTCTCCCCGGCCCAGGAACACCGGGGAGCTGTTTTTT. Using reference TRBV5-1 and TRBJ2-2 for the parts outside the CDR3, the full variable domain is KAGVTQTPRYLIKTRGQQVTLSCSPISGHRSVSWYQQTPGQGLQFLFEYFSETQRNKGNFPGRFSGRQFSNSRSEMNVSTLELGDSALYLCASSLGVSPRPRNTGELFFGEGSRLTVL.

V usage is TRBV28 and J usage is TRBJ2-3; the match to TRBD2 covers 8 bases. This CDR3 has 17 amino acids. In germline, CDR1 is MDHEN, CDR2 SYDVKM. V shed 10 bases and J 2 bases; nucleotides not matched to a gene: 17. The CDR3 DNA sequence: TGTGCCACCTATAAGGCGGGGGGTACAGTGAACACAGATACGCAGTATTTT. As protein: CATYKAGGTVNTDTQYF.

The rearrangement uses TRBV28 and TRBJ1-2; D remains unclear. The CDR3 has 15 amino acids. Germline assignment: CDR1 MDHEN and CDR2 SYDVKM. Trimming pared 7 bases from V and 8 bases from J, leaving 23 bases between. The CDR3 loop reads CASTTSVRTSGGYTF. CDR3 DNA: TGTGCCAGCACCACCTCGGTACGGACTTCTGGGGGCTACACCTTC.

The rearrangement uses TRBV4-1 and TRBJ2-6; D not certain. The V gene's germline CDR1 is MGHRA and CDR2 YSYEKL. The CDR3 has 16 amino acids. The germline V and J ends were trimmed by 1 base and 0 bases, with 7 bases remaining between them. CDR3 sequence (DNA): TGCGCCAGCAGCCAAGTAAGATACTCTGGGGCCAACGTCCTGACTTTC. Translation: CASSQVRYSGANVLTF.

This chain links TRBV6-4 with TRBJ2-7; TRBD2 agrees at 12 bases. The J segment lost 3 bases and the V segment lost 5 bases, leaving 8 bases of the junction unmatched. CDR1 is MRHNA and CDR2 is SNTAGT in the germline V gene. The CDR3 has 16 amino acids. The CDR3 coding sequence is TGTGCCAGCAGTCATAGACTAGCGGGAGAACGCTACGAGCAGTACTTC. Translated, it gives CASSHRLAGERYEQYF.

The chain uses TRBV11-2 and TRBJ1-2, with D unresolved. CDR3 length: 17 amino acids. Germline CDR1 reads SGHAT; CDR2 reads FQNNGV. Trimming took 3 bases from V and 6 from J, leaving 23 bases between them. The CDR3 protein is CASSFRSGGGTSDGYTF. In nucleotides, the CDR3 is TGTGCCAGCAGCTTTAGGAGTGGTGGCGGCACCTCAGATGGCTACACCTTC.

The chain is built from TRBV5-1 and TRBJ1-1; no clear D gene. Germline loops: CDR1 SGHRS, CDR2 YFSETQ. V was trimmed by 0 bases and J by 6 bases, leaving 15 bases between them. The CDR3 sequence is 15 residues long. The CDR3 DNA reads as TGCGCCAGCAGCTTGGGCCGGTGGGGTACTGCTGAAGCTTTCTTT. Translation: CASSLGRWGTAEAFF.

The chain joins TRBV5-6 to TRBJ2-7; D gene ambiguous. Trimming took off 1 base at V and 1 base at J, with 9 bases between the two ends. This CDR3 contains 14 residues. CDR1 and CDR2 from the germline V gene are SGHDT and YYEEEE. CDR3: CASSLRTDSYEQYF. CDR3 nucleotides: TGTGCCAGCAGCTTGAGGACGGATTCCTACGAGCAGTACTTC.

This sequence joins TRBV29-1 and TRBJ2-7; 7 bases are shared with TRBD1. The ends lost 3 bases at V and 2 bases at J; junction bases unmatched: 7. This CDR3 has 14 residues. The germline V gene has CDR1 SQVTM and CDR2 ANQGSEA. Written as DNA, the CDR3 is TGCAGCGTTGAGATTCCCGGGACAGCCTACGAGCAGTACTTC. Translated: CSVEIPGTAYEQYF.

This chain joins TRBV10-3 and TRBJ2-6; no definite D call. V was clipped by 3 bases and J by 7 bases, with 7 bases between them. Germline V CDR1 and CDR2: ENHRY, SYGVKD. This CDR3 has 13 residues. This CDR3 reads CAISERDANVLTF. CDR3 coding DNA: TGTGCCATCAGTGAAAGGGATGCCAACGTCCTGACTTTC.

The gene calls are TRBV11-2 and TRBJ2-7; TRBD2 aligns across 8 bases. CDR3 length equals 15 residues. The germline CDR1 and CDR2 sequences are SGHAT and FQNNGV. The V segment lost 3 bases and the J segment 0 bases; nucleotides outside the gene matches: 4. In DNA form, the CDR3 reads TGTGCCAGCAGCTTTGGGCTAGCGGGCTCCTACGAGCAGTACTTC. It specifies CASSFGLAGSYEQYF.

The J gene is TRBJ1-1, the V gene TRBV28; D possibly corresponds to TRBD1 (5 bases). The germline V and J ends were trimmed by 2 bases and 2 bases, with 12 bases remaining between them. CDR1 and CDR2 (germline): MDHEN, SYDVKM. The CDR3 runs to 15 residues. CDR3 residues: CASSLRDPYNTEAFF. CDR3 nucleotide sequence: TGTGCCAGCAGTTTAAGGGACCCATATAACACTGAAGCTTTCTTT.

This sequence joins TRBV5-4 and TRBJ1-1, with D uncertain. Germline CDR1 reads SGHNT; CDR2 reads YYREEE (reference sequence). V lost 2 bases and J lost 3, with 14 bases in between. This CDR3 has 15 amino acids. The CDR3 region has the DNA TGTGCCAGCAGCTTCCCTGGTCCCCCTTACACTGAAGCTTTCTTT. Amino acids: CASSFPGPPYTEAFF.

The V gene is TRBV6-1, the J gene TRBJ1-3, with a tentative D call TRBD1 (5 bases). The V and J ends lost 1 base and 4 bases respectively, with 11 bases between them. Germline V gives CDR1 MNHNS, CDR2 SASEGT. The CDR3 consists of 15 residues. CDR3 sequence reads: CASSEGRAVGNTIYF. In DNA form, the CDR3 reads TGTGCCAGCAGTGAAGGCAGGGCAGTAGGAAACACCATATATTTT.